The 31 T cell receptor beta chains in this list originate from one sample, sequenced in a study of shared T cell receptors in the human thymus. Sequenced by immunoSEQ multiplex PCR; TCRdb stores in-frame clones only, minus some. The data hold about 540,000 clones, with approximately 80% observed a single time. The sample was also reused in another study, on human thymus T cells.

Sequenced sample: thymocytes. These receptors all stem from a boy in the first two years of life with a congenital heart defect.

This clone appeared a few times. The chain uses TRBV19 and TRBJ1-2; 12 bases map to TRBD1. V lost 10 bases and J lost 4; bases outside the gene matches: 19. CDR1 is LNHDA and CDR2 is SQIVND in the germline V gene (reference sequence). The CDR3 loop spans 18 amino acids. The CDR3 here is CATGKSGTGGLRSYGYTF. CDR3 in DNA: TGTGCCACCGGAAAATCCGGGACAGGGGGCCTTCGGTCCTATGGCTACACCTTC.

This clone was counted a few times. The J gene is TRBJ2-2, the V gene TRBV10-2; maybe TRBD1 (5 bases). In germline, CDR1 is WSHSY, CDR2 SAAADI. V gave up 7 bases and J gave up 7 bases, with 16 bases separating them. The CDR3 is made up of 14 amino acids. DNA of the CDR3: TGCGCCAGCAAAAGGGGATTATCGGGCGGGGAGCTGTTTTTT. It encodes CASKRGLSGGELFF.

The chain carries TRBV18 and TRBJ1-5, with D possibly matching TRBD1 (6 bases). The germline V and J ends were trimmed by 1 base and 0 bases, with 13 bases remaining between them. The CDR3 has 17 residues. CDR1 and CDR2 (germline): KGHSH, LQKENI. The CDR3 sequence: CASSPLPGVYSNQPQHF. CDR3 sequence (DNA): TGTGCCAGCTCACCACTGCCAGGGGTTTATAGCAATCAGCCCCAGCATTTT.

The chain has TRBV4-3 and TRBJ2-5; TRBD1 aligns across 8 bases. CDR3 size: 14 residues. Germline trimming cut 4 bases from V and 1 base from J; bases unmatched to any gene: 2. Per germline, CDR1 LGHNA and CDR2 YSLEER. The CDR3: CASSRGQGQETQYF. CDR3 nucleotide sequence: TGCGCCAGCAGCCGCGGACAGGGCCAAGAGACCCAGTACTTC.

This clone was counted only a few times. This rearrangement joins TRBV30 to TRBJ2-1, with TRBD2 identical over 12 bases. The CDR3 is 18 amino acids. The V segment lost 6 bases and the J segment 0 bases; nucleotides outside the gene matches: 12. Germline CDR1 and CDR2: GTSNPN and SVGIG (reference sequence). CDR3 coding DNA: TGTGCCTGTTTACCGGGACTAGCGGGTAGGAGCTCCTACAATGAGCAGTTCTTC. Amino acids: CACLPGLAGRSSYNEQFF.

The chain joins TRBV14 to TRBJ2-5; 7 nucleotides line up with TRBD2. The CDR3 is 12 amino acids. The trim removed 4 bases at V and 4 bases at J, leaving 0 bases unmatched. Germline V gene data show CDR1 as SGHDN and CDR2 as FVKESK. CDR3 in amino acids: CASSLAGETQYF. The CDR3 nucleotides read TGTGCCAGCAGCCTAGCGGGAGAGACCCAGTACTTC.

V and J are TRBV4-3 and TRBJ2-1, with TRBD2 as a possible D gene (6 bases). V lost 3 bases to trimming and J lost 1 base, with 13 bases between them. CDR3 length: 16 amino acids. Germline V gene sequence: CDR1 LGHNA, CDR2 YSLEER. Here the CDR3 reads CASSHPAGLSYNEQFF. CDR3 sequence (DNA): TGCGCCAGCAGCCACCCAGCGGGCCTTTCCTACAATGAGCAGTTCTTC.

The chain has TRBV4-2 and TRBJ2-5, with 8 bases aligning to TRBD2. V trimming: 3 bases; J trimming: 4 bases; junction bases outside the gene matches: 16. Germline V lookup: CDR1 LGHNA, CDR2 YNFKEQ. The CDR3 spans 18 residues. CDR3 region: CASSHANSLAGWGETQYF. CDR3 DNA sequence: TGTGCCAGCAGCCACGCCAATTCTCTAGCGGGTTGGGGAGAGACCCAGTACTTC.

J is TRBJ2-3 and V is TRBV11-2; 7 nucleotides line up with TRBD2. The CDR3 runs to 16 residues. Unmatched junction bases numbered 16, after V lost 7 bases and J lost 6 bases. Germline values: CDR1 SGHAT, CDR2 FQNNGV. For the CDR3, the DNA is TGTGCCAGCAAGTCAGCCGAGAGGGCGGGGGTGGATACGCAGTATTTT. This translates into CASKSAERAGVDTQYF.

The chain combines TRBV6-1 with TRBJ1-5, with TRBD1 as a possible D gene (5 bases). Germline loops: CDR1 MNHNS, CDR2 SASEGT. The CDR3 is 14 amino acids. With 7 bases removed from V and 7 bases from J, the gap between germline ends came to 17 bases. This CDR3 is CASMGRSEGQPQHF. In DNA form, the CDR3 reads TGTGCCAGCATGGGGCGATCCGAAGGGCAGCCCCAGCATTTT.

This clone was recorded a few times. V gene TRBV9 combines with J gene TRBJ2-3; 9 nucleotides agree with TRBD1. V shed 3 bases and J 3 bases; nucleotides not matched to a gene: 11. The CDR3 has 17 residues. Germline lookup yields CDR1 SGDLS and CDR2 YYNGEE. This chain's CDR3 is CASSATNRDRETDTQYF. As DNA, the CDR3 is TGTGCCAGCAGCGCCACCAACCGGGACAGGGAGACAGATACGCAGTATTTT.

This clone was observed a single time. CDR3 bases: TGCGCCAGCAGCCCCTTGTGCGAGCAGTACTTC. Protein: CASSPLCEQYF. The rearrangement joins TRBV5-1 to TRBJ2-7; D is undetermined. The CDR3 covers 11 residues. CDR1 is SGHRS and CDR2 is YFSETQ in the germline V gene. V lost 4 bases and J lost 6, with 8 bases in between.

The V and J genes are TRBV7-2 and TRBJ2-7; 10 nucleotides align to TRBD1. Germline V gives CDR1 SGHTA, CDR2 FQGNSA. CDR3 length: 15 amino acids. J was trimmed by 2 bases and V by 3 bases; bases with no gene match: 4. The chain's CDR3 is CASSFPGQGAYEQYF. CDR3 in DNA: TGTGCCAGCAGCTTTCCCGGACAGGGGGCCTACGAGCAGTACTTC. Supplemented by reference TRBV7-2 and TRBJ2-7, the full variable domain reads GAGVSQSPSNKVTEKGKDVELRCDPISGHTALYWYRQSLGQGLEFLIYFQGNSAPDKSGLPSDRFSAERTGGSVSTLTIQRTQQEDSAVYLCASSFPGQGAYEQYFGPGTRLTVT.

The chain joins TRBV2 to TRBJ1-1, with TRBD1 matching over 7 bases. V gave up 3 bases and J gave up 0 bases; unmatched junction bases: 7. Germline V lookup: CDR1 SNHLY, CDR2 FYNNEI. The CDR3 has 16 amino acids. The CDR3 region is CASSEGQTFMNTEAFF. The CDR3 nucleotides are TGTGCCAGCAGTGAGGGACAGACTTTCATGAACACTGAAGCTTTCTTT.

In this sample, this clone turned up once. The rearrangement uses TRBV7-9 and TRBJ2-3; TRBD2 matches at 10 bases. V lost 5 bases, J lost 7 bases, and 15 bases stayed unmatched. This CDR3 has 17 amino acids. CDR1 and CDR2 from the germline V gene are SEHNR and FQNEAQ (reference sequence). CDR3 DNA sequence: TGTGCCAGCAGCCCCGACTGGCAGCGGGAGGGCCCCAATACGCAGTATTTT. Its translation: CASSPDWQREGPNTQYF.

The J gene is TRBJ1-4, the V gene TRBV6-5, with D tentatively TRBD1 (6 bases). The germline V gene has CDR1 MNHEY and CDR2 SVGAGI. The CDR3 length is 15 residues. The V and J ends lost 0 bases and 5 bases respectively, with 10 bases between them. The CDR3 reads CASSYSGQRNEKLFF. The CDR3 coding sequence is TGTGCCAGCAGTTACTCTGGACAGAGAAATGAAAAACTGTTTTTT.

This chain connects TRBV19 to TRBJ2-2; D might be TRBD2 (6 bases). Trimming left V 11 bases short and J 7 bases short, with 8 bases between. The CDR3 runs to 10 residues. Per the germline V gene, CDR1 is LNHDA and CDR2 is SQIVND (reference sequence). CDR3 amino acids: CALGGGELFF. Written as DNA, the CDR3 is TGTGCCTTGGGGGGCGGGGAGCTGTTTTTT.

CDR3 protein: CASSYSKLAGGQGRFF. The CDR3 coding sequence is TGTGCCAGCAGTTATTCGAAGCTAGCGGGAGGGCAAGGGCGGTTCTTC. The rearrangement joins TRBV6-9 to TRBJ2-1; 12 bases are a match to TRBD2. The germline V gene encodes CDR1 MNHGY and CDR2 SVAAGI. Germline trimming cut 0 bases from V and 15 bases from J; bases unmatched to any gene: 12. The CDR3 loop spans 16 amino acids.

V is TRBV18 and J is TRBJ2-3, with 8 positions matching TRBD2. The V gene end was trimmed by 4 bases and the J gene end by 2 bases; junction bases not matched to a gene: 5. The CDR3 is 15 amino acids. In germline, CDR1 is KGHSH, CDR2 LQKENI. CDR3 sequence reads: CASSRTSGPTDTQYF. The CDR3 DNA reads TGTGCCAGCTCACGAACTAGCGGCCCCACAGATACGCAGTATTTT.

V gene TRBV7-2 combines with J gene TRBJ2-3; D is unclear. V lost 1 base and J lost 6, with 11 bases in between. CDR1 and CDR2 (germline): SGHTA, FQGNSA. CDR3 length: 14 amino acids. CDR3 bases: TGTGCCAGCAGCTTAGGTGTTCGGCGGGATACGCAGTATTTT. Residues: CASSLGVRRDTQYF. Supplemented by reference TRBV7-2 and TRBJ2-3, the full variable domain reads GAGVSQSPSNKVTEKGKDVELRCDPISGHTALYWYRQSLGQGLEFLIYFQGNSAPDKSGLPSDRFSAERTGGSVSTLTIQRTQQEDSAVYLCASSLGVRRDTQYFGPGTRLTVL.

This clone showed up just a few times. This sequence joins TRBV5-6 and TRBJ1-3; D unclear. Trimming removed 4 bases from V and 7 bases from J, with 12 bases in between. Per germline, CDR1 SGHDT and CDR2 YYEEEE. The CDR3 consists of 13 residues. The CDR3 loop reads CASSPGRVNTIYF. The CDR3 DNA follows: TGTGCCAGCAGCCCCGGGAGGGTCAACACCATATATTTT.

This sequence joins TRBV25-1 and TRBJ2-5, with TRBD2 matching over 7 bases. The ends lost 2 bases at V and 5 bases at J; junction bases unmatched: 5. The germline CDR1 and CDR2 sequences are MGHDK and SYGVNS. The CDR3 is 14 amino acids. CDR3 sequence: CASSESGDEETQYF. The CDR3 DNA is TGTGCCAGCAGTGAAAGCGGGGACGAGGAGACCCAGTACTTC.

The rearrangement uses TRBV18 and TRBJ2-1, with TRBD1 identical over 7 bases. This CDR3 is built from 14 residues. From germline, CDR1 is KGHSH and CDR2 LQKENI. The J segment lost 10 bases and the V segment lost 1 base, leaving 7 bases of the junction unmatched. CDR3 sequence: CASSPLDRLGEQFF. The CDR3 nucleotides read TGTGCCAGCTCACCACTGGACAGGCTCGGGGAGCAGTTCTTC.

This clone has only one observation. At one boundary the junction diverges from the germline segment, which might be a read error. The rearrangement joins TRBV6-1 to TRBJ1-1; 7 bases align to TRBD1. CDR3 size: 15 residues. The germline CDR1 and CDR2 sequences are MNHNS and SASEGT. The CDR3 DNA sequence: TGTGCCAGCAGTGAAGAGAGACAGGGTGAGGGTGAATCTTTCTTT. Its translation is CASSEERQGEGESFF.

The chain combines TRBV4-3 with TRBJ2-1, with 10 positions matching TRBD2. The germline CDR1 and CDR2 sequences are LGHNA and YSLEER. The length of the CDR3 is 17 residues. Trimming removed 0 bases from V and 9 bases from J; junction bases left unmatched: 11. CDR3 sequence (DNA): TGCGCCAGCAGCCAAGACAGCCAGCGGGAGGGGCTTGTTGAGCAGTTCTTC. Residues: CASSQDSQREGLVEQFF.

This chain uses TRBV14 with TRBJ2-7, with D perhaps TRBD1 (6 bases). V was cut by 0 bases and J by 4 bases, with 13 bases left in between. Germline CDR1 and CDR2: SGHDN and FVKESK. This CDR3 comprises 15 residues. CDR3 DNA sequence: TGTGCCAGCAGCCAAGATGCCAGGGGCTTATACGAGCAGTACTTC. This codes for CASSQDARGLYEQYF.

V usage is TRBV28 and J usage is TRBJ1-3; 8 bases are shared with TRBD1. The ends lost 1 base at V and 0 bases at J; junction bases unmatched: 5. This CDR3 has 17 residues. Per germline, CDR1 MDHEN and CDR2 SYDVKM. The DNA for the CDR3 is TGTGCCAGCAGTTTATCAAACAGGGGGTTCTCTGGAAACACCATATATTTT. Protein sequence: CASSLSNRGFSGNTIYF.

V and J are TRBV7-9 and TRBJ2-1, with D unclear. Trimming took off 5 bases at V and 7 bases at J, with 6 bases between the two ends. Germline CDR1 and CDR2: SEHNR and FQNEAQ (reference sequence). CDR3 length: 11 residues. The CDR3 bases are TGTGCCAGCAGCGCTCAGAATGAGCAGTTCTTC. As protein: CASSAQNEQFF. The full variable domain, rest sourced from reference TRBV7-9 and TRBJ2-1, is DTGVSQNPRHKITKRGQNVTFRCDPISEHNRLYWYRQTLGQGPEFLTYFQNEAQLEKSRLLSDRFSAERPKGSFSTLEIQRTEQGDSAMYLCASSAQNEQFFGPGTRLTVL.

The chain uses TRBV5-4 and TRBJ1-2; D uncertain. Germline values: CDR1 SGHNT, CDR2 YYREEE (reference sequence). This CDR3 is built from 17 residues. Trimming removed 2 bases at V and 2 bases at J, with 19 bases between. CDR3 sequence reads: CASSFLIPDTQNYGYTF. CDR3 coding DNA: TGTGCCAGCAGCTTCTTAATTCCCGACACCCAAAACTATGGCTACACCTTC.

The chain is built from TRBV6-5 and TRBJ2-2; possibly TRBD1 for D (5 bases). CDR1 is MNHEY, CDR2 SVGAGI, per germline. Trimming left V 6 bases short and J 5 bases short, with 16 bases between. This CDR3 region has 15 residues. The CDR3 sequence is CASRTPGFGTGELFF. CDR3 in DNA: TGTGCCAGCAGAACCCCAGGGTTTGGAACCGGGGAGCTGTTTTTT.

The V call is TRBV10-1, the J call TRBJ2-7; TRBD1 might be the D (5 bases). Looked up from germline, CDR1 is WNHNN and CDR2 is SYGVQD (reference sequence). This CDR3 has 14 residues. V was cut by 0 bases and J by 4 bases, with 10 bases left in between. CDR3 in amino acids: CASSESTDSYEQYF. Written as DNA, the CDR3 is TGCGCCAGCAGTGAGTCGACCGACAGTTACGAGCAGTACTTC.